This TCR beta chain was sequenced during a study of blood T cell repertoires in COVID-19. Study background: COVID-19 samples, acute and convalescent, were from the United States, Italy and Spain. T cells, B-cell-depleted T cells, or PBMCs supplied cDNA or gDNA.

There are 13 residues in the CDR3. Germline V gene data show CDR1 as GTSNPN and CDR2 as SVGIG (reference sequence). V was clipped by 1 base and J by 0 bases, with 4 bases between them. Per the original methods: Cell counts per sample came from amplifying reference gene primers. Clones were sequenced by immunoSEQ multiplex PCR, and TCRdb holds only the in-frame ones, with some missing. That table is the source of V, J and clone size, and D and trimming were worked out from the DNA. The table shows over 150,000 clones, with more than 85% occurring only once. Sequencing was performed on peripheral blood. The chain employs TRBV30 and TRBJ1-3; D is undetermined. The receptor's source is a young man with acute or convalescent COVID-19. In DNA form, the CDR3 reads TGTGCCTGGAGTGCTAACTCTGGAAACACCATATATTTT. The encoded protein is CAWSANSGNTIYF.